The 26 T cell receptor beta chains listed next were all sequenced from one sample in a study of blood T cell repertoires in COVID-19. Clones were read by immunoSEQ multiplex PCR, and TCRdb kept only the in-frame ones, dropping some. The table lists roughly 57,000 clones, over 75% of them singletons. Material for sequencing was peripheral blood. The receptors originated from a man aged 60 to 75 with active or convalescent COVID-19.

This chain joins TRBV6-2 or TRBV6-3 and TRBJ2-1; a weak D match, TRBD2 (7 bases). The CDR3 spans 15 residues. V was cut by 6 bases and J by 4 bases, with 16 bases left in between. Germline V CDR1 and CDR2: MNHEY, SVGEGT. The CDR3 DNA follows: TGTGCCAGCAGCCTAGGAGGGGGGGCTTACAATGAGCAGTTCTTC. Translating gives CASSLGGGAYNEQFF.

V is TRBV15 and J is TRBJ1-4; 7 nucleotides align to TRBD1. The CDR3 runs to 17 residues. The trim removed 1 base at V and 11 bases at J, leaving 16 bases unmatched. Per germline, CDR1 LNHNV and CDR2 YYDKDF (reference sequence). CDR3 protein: CATSRGFRTGRLEKLFF. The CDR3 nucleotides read TGTGCCACCAGCAGAGGATTCAGGACAGGACGTCTGGAGAAACTGTTTTTT.

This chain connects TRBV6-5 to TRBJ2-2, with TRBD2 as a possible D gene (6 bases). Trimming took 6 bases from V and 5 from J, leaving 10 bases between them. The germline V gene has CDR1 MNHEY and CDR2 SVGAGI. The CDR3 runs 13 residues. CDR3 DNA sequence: TGTGCCAGCAGCCGCGGGGCGACCGGGGAGCTGTTTTTT. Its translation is CASSRGATGELFF.

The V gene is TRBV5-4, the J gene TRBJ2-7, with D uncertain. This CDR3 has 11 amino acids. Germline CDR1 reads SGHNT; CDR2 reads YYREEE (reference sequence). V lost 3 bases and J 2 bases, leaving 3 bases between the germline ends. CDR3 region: CASSSTYEQYF. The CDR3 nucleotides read TGTGCCAGCAGCTCCACCTACGAGCAGTACTTC. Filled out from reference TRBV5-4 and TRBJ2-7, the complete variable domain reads ETGVTQSPTHLIKTRGQQVTLRCSSQSGHNTVSWYQQALGQGPQFIFQYYREEENGRGNFPPRFSGLQFPNYSSELNVNALELDDSALYLCASSSTYEQYFGPGTRLTVT.

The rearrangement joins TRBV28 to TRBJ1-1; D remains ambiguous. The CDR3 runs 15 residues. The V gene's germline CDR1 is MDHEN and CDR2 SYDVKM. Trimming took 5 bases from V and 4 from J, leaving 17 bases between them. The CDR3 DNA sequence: TGTGCCAGCAGTCTTGCCCCAGAGGGTGGCACTGAAGCTTTCTTT. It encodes CASSLAPEGGTEAFF.

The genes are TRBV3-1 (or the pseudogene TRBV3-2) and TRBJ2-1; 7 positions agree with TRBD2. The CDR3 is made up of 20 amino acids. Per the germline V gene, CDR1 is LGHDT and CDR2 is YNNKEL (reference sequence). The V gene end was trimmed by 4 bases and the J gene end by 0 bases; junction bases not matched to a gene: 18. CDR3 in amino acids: CASSPRLPGGSHSSYNEQFF. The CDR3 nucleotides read TGTGCCAGCAGCCCTCGACTTCCTGGCGGGAGCCATAGCTCCTACAATGAGCAGTTCTTC.

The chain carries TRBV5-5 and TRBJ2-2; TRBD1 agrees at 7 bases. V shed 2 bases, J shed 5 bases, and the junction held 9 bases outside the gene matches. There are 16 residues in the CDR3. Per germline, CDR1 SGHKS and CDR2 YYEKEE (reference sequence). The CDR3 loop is CASSLGTGVRTGELFF. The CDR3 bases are TGTGCCAGCAGCTTAGGAACAGGGGTTCGGACCGGGGAGCTGTTTTTT.

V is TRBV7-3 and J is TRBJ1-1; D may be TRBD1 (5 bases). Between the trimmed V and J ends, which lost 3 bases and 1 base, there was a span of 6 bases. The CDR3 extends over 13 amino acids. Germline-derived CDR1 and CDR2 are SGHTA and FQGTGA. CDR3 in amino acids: CASSFQGNTEAFF. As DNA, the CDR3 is TGTGCCAGCAGCTTTCAGGGGAACACTGAAGCTTTCTTT.

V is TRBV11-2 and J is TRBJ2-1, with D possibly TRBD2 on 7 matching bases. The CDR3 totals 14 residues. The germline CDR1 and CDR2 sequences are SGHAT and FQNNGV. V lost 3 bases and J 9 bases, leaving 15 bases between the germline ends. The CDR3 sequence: CASSLDGGPGEQFF. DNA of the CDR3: TGTGCCAGCAGCTTGGACGGGGGGCCCGGTGAGCAGTTCTTC.

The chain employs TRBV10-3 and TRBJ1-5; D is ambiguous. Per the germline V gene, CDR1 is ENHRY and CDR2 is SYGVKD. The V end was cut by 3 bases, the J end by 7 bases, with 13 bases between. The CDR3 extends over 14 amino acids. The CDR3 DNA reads TGTGCCATCAGTGAAGGAGGGTCCCCCCAGCCCCAGCATTTT. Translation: CAISEGGSPQPQHF.

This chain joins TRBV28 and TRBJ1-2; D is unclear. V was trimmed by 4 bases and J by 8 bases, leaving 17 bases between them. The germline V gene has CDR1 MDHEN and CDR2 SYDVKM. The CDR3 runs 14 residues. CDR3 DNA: TGTGCCAGCAGTTCCACCTCGGAGGGAGACGGCTACACCTTC. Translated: CASSSTSEGDGYTF.

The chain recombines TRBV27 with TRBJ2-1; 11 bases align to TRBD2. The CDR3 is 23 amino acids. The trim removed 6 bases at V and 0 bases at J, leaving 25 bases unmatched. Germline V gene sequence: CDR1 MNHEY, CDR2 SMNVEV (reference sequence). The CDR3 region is CASRSTGTGLLAGATSSYNEQFF. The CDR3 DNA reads TGTGCCAGCAGGTCCACCGGGACAGGGCTACTAGCGGGAGCTACCAGCTCCTACAATGAGCAGTTCTTC.

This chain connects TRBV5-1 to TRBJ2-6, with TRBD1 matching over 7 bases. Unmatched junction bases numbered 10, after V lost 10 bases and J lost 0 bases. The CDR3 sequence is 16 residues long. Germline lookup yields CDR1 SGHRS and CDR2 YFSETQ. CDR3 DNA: TGCGCCGCTGGACAGGACAAATCCTCTGGGGCCAACGTCCTGACTTTC. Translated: CAAGQDKSSGANVLTF. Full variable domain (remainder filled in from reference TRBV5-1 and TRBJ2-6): KAGVTQTPRYLIKTRGQQVTLSCSPISGHRSVSWYQQTPGQGLQFLFEYFSETQRNKGNFPGRFSGRQFSNSRSEMNVSTLELGDSALYLCAAGQDKSSGANVLTFGAGSRLTVL.

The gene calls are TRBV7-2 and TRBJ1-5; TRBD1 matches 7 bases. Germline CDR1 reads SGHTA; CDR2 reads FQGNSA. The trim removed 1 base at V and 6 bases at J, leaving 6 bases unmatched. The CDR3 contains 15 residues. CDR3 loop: CASSLEGAVSQPQHF. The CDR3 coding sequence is TGTGCCAGCAGCTTAGAGGGGGCGGTCAGTCAGCCCCAGCATTTT.

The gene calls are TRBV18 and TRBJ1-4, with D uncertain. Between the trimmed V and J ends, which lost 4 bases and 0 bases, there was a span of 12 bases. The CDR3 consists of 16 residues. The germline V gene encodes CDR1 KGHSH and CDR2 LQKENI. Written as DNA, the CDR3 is TGTGCCAGCTCACGAAACAGTTTTGCAACTAATGAAAAACTGTTTTTT. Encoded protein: CASSRNSFATNEKLFF. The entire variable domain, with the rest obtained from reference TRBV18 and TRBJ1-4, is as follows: NAGVMQNPRHLVRRRGQEARLRCSPMKGHSHVYWYRQLPEEGLKFMVYLQKENIIDESGMPKERFSAEFPKEGPSILRIQQVVRGDSAAYFCASSRNSFATNEKLFFGSGTQLSVL.

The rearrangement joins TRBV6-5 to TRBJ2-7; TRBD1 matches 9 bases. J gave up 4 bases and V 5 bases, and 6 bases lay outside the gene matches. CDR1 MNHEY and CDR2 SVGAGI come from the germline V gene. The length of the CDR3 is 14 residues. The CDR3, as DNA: TGTGCCAGCAGTCAAAGACAGGGGGGTTACGAGCAGTACTTC. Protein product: CASSQRQGGYEQYF.

The CDR3 nucleotides read TGTGCCAGCAGTGACAGGCTAGCGGAAGGTAACATTCAGTACTTC. The encoded protein is CASSDRLAEGNIQYF. V gene TRBV6-4 combines with J gene TRBJ2-4, with TRBD2 matching 7 bases. From germline, CDR1 is MRHNA and CDR2 SNTAGT. This CDR3 region has 15 residues. The junction had 8 bases not matched to a gene; V was cut back by 2 bases and J by 7 bases.

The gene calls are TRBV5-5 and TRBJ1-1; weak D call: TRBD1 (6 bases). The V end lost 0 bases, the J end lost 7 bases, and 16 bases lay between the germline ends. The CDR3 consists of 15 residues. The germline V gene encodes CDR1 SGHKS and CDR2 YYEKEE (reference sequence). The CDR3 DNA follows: TGTGCCAGCAGCTTGGAGGGGGGGCGGGGGAGTGAAGCTTTCTTT. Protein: CASSLEGGRGSEAFF.

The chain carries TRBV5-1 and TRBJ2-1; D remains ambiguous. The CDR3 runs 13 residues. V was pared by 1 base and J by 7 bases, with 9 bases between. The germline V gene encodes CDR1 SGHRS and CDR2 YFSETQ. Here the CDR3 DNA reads TGCGCCAGCAGCTTGCCGACTCGGAATGAGCAGTTCTTC. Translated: CASSLPTRNEQFF.

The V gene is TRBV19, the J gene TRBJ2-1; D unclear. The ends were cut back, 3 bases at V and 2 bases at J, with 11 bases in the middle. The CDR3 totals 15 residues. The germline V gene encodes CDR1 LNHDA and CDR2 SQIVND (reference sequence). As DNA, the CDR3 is TGTGCCAGTAGTATCATGCACGCGCCCTACAATGAGCAGTTCTTC. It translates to CASSIMHAPYNEQFF.

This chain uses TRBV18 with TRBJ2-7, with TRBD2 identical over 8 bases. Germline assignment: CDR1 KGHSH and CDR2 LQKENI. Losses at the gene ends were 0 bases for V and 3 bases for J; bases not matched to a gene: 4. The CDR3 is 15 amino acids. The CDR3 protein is CASSPPSGDYYEQYF. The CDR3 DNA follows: TGTGCCAGCTCACCACCTAGCGGGGATTACTACGAGCAGTACTTC.

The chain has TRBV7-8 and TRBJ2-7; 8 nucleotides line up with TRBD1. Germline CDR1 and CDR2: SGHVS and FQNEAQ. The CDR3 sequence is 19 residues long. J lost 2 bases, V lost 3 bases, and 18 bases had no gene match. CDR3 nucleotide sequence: TGTGCCAGCAGCTTCTTTTTTGGTGGGCAGGGGGCCCTAACCTACGAGCAGTACTTC. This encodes CASSFFFGGQGALTYEQYF.

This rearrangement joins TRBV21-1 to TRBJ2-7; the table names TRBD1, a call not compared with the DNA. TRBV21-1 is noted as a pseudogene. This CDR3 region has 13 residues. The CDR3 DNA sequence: TGTGCCAGACGGACAGGGGAAAACTACGAGCAGTACTTC. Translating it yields CARRTGENYEQYF.

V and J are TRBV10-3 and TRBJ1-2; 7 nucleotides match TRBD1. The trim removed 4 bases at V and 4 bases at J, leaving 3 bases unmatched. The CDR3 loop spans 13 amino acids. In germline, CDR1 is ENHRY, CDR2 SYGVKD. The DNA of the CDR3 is TGTGCCATCAGTGGGGACAGCGTCTATGGCTACACCTTC. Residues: CAISGDSVYGYTF.

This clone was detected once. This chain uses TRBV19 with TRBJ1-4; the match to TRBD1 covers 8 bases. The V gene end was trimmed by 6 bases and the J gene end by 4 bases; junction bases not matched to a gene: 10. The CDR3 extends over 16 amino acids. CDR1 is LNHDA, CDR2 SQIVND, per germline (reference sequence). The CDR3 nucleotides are TGTGCCAGTAGGTCGGGACAGGTTAGGAATAATGAAAAACTGTTTTTT. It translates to CASRSGQVRNNEKLFF.

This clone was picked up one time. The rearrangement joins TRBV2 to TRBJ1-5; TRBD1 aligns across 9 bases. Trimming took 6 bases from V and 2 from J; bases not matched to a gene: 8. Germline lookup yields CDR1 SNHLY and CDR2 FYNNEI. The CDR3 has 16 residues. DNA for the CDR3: TGTGCCAGCAGCGGGGGACAGGGTTTTGGCAATCAGCCCCAGCATTTT. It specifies CASSGGQGFGNQPQHF.